This T cell receptor beta chain originates from a study of T cells in Graves' hyperthyroidism and ophthalmopathy. Template material for amplifying TCR beta CDR3 regions consisted of RNA transcripts. The TCR CDR3 first-round RT-PCR relied on the HTBI primer set. Each CDR3 protein gets one entry after TCRdb re-called the multiplex PCR reads with MiXCR. The sample has hundreds of thousands of distinct CDR3 sequences, 45% seen once; the top ten hold more than 7%. Germline V gene sequence: CDR1 SQVTM, CDR2 ANQGSEA. The CDR3 contains 14 residues. V was clipped by 4 bases and J by 0 bases, with 11 bases between them.

The material sequenced was peripheral blood or thyroid tissue (not recorded which). The sequence derives from an adult man with Graves' disease, either hyperthyroidism or ophthalmopathy (not recorded which). The V and J genes are TRBV29-1 and TRBJ2-3; D not certain. The CDR3 loop is CSVGAVYSTDTQYF. CDR3 coding DNA: TGCAGCGTTGGGGCGGTATATAGCACAGATACGCAGTATTTT.